The clone carrying this T cell receptor (beta chain) showed up many times. Patients were excluded because of uncontrolled infection, other autoimmune disease, pregnancy or lactation. These data originate in a study of T cells in Graves' hyperthyroidism and ophthalmopathy. Amplified TCR beta CDR3 regions came from RNA transcripts. RT-PCR in the first round (using the HTBI primer set) targeted the TCR CDR3. TCRdb analysed the multiplex PCR reads with MiXCR anew, one entry per CDR3 protein. The data contain about 400,000 distinct CDR3 sequences, more than 13% of them singletons. V gave up 0 bases and J gave up 5 bases; unmatched junction bases: 10. The CDR3 consists of 15 residues. Looked up from germline, CDR1 is GTSNPN and CDR2 is SVGIG (reference sequence).

Sequencing was carried out using blood. The chain links TRBV30 to TRBJ2-7; 7 nucleotides agree with TRBD2. The source of this sequence is a woman aged 30 to 39 with Graves' hyperthyroidism. DNA for the CDR3: TGTGCCTGGAGTGTCTTGGGGCGGGAGATCAACGAGCAGTACTTC. It codes for CAWSVLGREINEQYF.